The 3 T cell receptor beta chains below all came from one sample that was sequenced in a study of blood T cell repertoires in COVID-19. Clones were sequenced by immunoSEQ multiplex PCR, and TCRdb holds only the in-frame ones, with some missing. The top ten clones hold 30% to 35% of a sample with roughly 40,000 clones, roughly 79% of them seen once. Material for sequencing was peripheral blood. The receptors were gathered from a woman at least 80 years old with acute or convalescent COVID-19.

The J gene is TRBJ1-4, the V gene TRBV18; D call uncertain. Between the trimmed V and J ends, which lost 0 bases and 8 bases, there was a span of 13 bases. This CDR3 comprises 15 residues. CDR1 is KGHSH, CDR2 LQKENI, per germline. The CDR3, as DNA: TGTGCCAGCTCACCACCGCGGGGAATTGGCGAAAAACTGTTTTTT. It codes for CASSPPRGIGEKLFF.

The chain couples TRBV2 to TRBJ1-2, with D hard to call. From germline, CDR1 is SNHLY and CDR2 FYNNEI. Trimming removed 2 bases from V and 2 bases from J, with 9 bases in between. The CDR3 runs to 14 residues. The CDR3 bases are TGTGCCAGCAGTGAATTGAGGGAGAACTATGGCTACACCTTC. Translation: CASSELRENYGYTF.

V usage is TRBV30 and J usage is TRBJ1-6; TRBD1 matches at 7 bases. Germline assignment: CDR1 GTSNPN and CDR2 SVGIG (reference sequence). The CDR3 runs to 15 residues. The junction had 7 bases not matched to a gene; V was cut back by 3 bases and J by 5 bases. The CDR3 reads CAWRITGVDNSPLHF. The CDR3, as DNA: TGTGCCTGGAGGATAACAGGGGTCGATAATTCACCCCTCCACTTT.